The next 27 T cell receptor beta chains were all read from a single sample in a study of T cells after posttransplantation cyclophosphamide. The protocol was immunoSEQ multiplex PCR, while the TCRdb copy is restricted to in-frame clones and leaves out a portion. The table shows some 3,900 clones, with more than 80% occurring only once. Busulfan-fludarabine conditioning, marrow transplant, and cyclophosphamide on days +3 and +4 were administered. Sample: CD4+ T cells sorted from blood, taken approximately 35 weeks after a stem cell transplant with posttransplant cyclophosphamide. The receptors originated from a male patient in his 30s who received an allogeneic stem cell transplant from a related donor, was CMV-positive, and had no GVHD. Some T cells may have originated in the graft donor.

This clone qualifies as large. The CDR3: CASSPSATGVDGEQFF. CDR3 DNA sequence: TGTGCCAGCAGCCCCTCGGCTACGGGAGTGGACGGTGAGCAGTTCTTC. The chain links TRBV7-7 to TRBJ2-1, with D maybe TRBD2 (6 bases). The V and J ends lost 5 bases and 9 bases respectively, with 23 bases between them. The CDR3 extends over 16 amino acids. From germline, CDR1 is SSHAT and CDR2 FNYEAQ (reference sequence).

The chain recombines TRBV7-3 with TRBJ2-1; 11 nucleotides agree with TRBD2. CDR3 size: 15 residues. Trimming removed 5 bases from V and 8 bases from J; junction bases left unmatched: 8. From germline, CDR1 is SGHTA and CDR2 FQGTGA. The CDR3 DNA reads as TGTGCCAGCAGCCCAAGACTAGCGGGGTCTGATGAGCAGTTCTTC. Its protein product is CASSPRLAGSDEQFF.

V usage is TRBV10-3 and J usage is TRBJ2-3; D call uncertain. This CDR3 spans 12 amino acids. V lost 2 bases, J lost 6 bases, and 6 bases lay in between. In germline, CDR1 is ENHRY, CDR2 SYGVKD. For the CDR3, the DNA is TGTGCCATCAGTGAGATTAGCGATACGCAGTATTTT. Translated: CAISEISDTQYF.

Remarks on this clone: Different DNA sequences within this sample yield the same CDR3. The chain uses TRBV7-9 and TRBJ1-6; 7 positions match TRBD1. This CDR3 is 15 amino acids long. Trimming at V came to 5 bases and at J to 7 bases, leaving 8 bases not matched to a gene. Germline V CDR1 and CDR2: SEHNR, FQNEAQ (reference sequence). Here the CDR3 DNA reads TGTGCCAGCAGCCCTTCCGGGACAGCGAATTCACCCCTCCACTTT. Protein sequence: CASSPSGTANSPLHF.

In DNA, the CDR3 is TGCGCCTCTAAGACTGCCGGCACTGAAGCTTTCTTT. This sequence encodes CASKTAGTEAFF. The J gene is TRBJ1-1, the V gene TRBV5-1; D is uncertain. In germline, CDR1 is SGHRS, CDR2 YFSETQ. V was pared by 10 bases and J by 4 bases, with 14 bases between. CDR3 length equals 12 residues.

This clone is categorized as large. This rearrangement joins TRBV6-6 to TRBJ1-5; 7 bases line up with TRBD1. The CDR3 loop spans 14 amino acids. Germline-derived CDR1 and CDR2 are MNHNY and SVGAGI (reference sequence). The V and J ends lost 5 bases and 7 bases, in that order; junction bases with no gene match: 8. CDR3 sequence (DNA): TGTGCCAGCAGTCTACAGGGGACGGGGCAGCCCCAGCATTTT. It specifies CASSLQGTGQPQHF.

This chain links TRBV7-6 with TRBJ1-2, with 8 bases identical to TRBD1. The V segment lost 5 bases and the J segment 0 bases; nucleotides outside the gene matches: 17. The CDR3 runs 19 residues. The germline gives CDR1 SGHVS, CDR2 FNYEAQ. The CDR3 sequence is CASSAHHSIRGQANYGYTF. Here the CDR3 DNA reads TGTGCCAGCAGCGCTCACCACTCAATCAGGGGGCAAGCTAACTATGGCTACACCTTC.

This clone was observed a single time. The V call is TRBV28, the J call TRBJ2-7; 8 nucleotides agree with TRBD1. After removal of 4 bases from V and 6 bases from J, the junction contained 11 bases not matched to a gene. Germline V CDR1 and CDR2: MDHEN, SYDVKM. The CDR3 sequence is 15 residues long. The CDR3 DNA is TGTGCCAGCAGTTCGGCCGGGACAGGCCTTTCCGAGCAGTACTTC. It codes for CASSSAGTGLSEQYF.

The chain has TRBV10-1 and TRBJ2-5, with a possible D match to TRBD1 (5 bases). Deletions cut 3 bases from V and 4 bases from J, with 12 bases between. The germline CDR1 and CDR2 sequences are WNHNN and SYGVQD (reference sequence). The CDR3 length is 14 residues. The DNA for the CDR3 is TGCGCCAGCAGTGAATCAGGGTTACGAGAGACCCAGTACTTC. It is translated as CASSESGLRETQYF.

This chain joins TRBV4-1 and TRBJ2-2; TRBD1 matches at 10 bases. V shed 4 bases, J shed 4 bases, and the junction held 6 bases outside the gene matches. CDR3 length: 16 residues. Germline V gives CDR1 MGHRA, CDR2 YSYEKL. CDR3 region: CASSPGTGDSTGELFF. CDR3 sequence (DNA): TGCGCCAGCAGCCCCGGGACAGGGGATAGCACCGGGGAGCTGTTTTTT.

The J gene is TRBJ2-1, the V gene TRBV4-1; D might be TRBD2 (6 bases). CDR1 is MGHRA, CDR2 YSYEKL, per germline. The CDR3 spans 18 residues. V was cut by 5 bases and J by 4 bases, with 24 bases left in between. The CDR3, as DNA: TGCGCCAGCAGCGCCAGGAGTGTAGCGGCAAAACCTTACAATGAGCAGTTCTTC. Residues: CASSARSVAAKPYNEQFF.

The J gene is TRBJ1-5, the V gene TRBV7-9; D is possibly TRBD1 (6 bases). V was pared by 0 bases and J by 0 bases, with 12 bases between. The length of the CDR3 is 17 residues. Per the germline V gene, CDR1 is SEHNR and CDR2 is FQNEAQ (reference sequence). The CDR3 reads CASSLAWDTYSNQPQHF. The DNA for the CDR3 is TGTGCCAGCAGCTTAGCGTGGGACACCTATAGCAATCAGCCCCAGCATTTT.

The J gene is TRBJ2-3, the V gene TRBV7-2, with 7 positions matching TRBD2. Trimming cost V 5 bases and J 5 bases; bases outside gene matches: 16. CDR1 and CDR2 (germline): SGHTA, FQGNSA. The CDR3 is made up of 17 amino acids. This chain's CDR3 is CASSPHTWPRGEDTQYF. The CDR3 DNA sequence: TGTGCCAGCAGCCCACACACCTGGCCCCGGGGGGAAGATACGCAGTATTTT.

The rearrangement uses TRBV7-8 and TRBJ1-3; D is undetermined. Germline V gives CDR1 SGHVS, CDR2 FQNEAQ. The CDR3 spans 16 residues. The ends were cut back, 1 base at V and 0 bases at J, with 10 bases in the middle. Here the CDR3 DNA reads TGTGCCAGCAGCTTAGGGGCGAGAAGCTCTGGAAACACCATATATTTT. It encodes CASSLGARSSGNTIYF.

This chain links TRBV11-3 with TRBJ2-2; D is possibly TRBD2 (5 bases). The V gene lost 0 bases and the J gene lost 8 bases, with 7 bases spanning the gap. The CDR3 consists of 13 residues. The germline V gene has CDR1 SGHNT and CDR2 YENEEA. CDR3 bases: TGTGCCAGCAGCTTAGAAGGAGGTGGGGAGCTGTTTTTT. Translation gives CASSLEGGGELFF.

The rearrangement joins TRBV7-6 to TRBJ2-5; weak D call: TRBD2 (6 bases). The J call is in doubt because the DNA end fits TRBJ2-7 better. The CDR3 covers 15 residues. Germline V gives CDR1 SGHVS, CDR2 FNYEAQ. The CDR3 DNA reads as TGTGCCAGCAGCGGGCCGGACTTGGAGGGGTACGAGCAGTACTTC. It is translated as CASSGPDLEGYEQYF.

CDR3 sequence: CASSRSGGEVETQYF. Here the CDR3 DNA reads TGTGCCAGCAGTCGGTCCGGGGGGGAGGTAGAGACCCAGTACTTC. The rearrangement uses TRBV6-5 and TRBJ2-5; 8 bases are a match to TRBD2. This CDR3 is 15 amino acids long. J lost 4 bases, V lost 5 bases, and 9 bases had no gene match. Germline assignment: CDR1 MNHEY and CDR2 SVGAGI.

The chain combines TRBV18 with TRBJ1-1, with TRBD1 identical over 8 bases. The V segment lost 3 bases and the J segment 5 bases; nucleotides outside the gene matches: 2. Germline values: CDR1 KGHSH, CDR2 LQKENI. CDR3 length: 13 amino acids. CDR3 sequence reads: CASSPDRETEAFF. In DNA form, the CDR3 reads TGTGCCAGCTCACCGGACAGGGAAACTGAAGCTTTCTTT.

V is TRBV5-4 and J is TRBJ2-1; 10 bases agree with TRBD2. Trimming took 2 bases from V and 8 from J; bases not matched to a gene: 4. Per the germline V gene, CDR1 is SGHNT and CDR2 is YYREEE (reference sequence). This CDR3 has 14 amino acids. The CDR3, as DNA: TGTGCCAGCAGCTTAGCGGGAGGGCCAGATGAGCAGTTCTTC. It translates to CASSLAGGPDEQFF. Full variable domain (outside the CDR3, taken from reference TRBV5-4 and TRBJ2-1): ETGVTQSPTHLIKTRGQQVTLRCSSQSGHNTVSWYQQALGQGPQFIFQYYREEENGRGNFPPRFSGLQFPNYSSELNVNALELDDSALYLCASSLAGGPDEQFFGPGTRLTVL.

The genes are TRBV7-8 and TRBJ2-7, with 9 bases that match TRBD2. The trim removed 5 bases at V and 2 bases at J, leaving 13 bases unmatched. The CDR3 spans 17 residues. The germline V gene encodes CDR1 SGHVS and CDR2 FQNEAQ. The CDR3 protein is CASSHLRWGGGAYEQYF. The DNA for the CDR3 is TGTGCCAGCAGCCATCTCCGTTGGGGCGGGGGGGCCTACGAGCAGTACTTC.

V is TRBV28 and J is TRBJ2-2; the match to TRBD2 covers 8 bases. Trimming cost V 3 bases and J 6 bases; bases outside gene matches: 12. The CDR3 contains 17 residues. Germline lookup yields CDR1 MDHEN and CDR2 SYDVKM. CDR3 region: CASSLVAGGFYAGELFF. Here the CDR3 DNA reads TGTGCCAGCAGTTTGGTGGCGGGAGGTTTCTACGCCGGGGAGCTGTTTTTT. Full variable domain (rest looked up from reference TRBV28 and TRBJ2-2): DVKVTQSSRYLVKRTGEKVFLECVQDMDHENMFWYRQDPGLGLRLIYFSYDVKMKEKGDIPEGYSVSREKKERFSLILESASTNQTSMYLCASSLVAGGFYAGELFFGEGSRLTVL.

This clone was detected only a few times. The CDR3 DNA reads TGTGCCAGCAGTGCATTGGGCGCAGGTGAAAAACTGTTTTTT. Amino acids: CASSALGAGEKLFF. The chain joins TRBV6-1 to TRBJ1-4, with D hard to call. This CDR3 spans 14 amino acids. In germline, CDR1 is MNHNS, CDR2 SASEGT. The germline V and J ends were trimmed by 4 bases and 7 bases, with 13 bases remaining between them.

V usage is TRBV7-6 and J usage is TRBJ2-7; no clear D. Per the germline V gene, CDR1 is SGHVS and CDR2 is FNYEAQ. This CDR3 is 13 amino acids long. The ends were cut back, 1 base at V and 5 bases at J, with 9 bases in the middle. CDR3 residues: CASSLEFLHEQYF. For the CDR3, the DNA is TGTGCCAGCAGCTTAGAATTTCTCCACGAGCAGTACTTC.

The V gene is TRBV7-8, the J gene TRBJ1-4; D call uncertain. The CDR3 totals 17 residues. The V gene's germline CDR1 is SGHVS and CDR2 FQNEAQ. V was trimmed by 2 bases and J by 3 bases, leaving 16 bases between them. The CDR3: CASSLSYSGRSNEKLFF. CDR3 nucleotides: TGTGCCAGCAGCTTATCTTACAGCGGGAGGTCTAATGAAAAACTGTTTTTT.

This clone has a handful of counts. This chain connects TRBV5-1 to TRBJ1-3, with D hard to call. CDR1 is SGHRS and CDR2 is YFSETQ in the germline V gene. V lost 4 bases and J lost 0, with 17 bases in between. This CDR3 contains 17 residues. CDR3 bases: TGCGCCAGCAGCAAGTCAGCCTCAACTAACTCTGGAAACACCATATATTTT. As protein: CASSKSASTNSGNTIYF.

In the case of this clone: In the same sample, other DNA sequences code for this CDR3. J is TRBJ1-4 and V is TRBV6-5; D ambiguous. With 0 bases removed from V and 5 bases from J, the gap between germline ends came to 10 bases. The CDR3 covers 15 residues. CDR1 is MNHEY and CDR2 is SVGAGI in the germline V gene. CDR3 loop: CASSYSTRPNEKLFF. CDR3 bases: TGTGCCAGCAGTTACTCGACTAGGCCGAATGAAAAACTGTTTTTT.

This chain connects TRBV2 to TRBJ1-2; the match to TRBD1 covers 9 bases. Germline V gives CDR1 SNHLY, CDR2 FYNNEI. The CDR3 totals 12 residues. With V trimmed by 6 bases and J by 12 bases, 8 bases remained unmatched. The CDR3 sequence: CASREQGAMDTF. The CDR3 bases are TGTGCCAGCAGGGAACAGGGGGCGATGGACACCTTC. The whole variable domain, remainder taken from reference TRBV2 and TRBJ1-2, is EPEVTQTPSHQVTQMGQEVILRCVPISNHLYFYWYRQILGQKVEFLVSFYNNEISEKSEIFDDQFSVERPDGSNFTLKIRSTKLEDSAMYFCASREQGAMDTFGSGTRLTVV.